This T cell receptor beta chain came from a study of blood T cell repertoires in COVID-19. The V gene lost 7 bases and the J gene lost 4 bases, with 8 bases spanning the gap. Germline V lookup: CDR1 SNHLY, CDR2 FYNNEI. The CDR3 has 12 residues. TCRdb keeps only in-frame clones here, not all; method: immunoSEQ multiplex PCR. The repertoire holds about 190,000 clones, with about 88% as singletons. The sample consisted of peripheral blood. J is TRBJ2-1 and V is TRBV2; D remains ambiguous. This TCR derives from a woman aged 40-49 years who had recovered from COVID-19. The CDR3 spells CASTQNYNEQFF. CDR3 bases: TGTGCCAGCACCCAAAATTACAATGAGCAGTTCTTC. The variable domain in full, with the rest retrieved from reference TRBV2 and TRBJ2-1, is EPEVTQTPSHQVTQMGQEVILRCVPISNHLYFYWYRQILGQKVEFLVSFYNNEISEKSEIFDDQFSVERPDGSNFTLKIRSTKLEDSAMYFCASTQNYNEQFFGPGTRLTVL.